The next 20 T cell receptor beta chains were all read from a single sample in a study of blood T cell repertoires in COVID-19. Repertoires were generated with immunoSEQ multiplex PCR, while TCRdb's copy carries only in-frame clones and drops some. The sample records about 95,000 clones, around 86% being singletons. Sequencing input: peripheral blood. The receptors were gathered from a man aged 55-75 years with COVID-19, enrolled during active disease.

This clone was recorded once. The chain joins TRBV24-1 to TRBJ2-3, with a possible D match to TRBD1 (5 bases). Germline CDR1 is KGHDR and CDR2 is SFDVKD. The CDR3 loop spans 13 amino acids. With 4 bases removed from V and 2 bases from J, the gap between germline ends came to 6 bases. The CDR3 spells CATSEQVTDTQYF. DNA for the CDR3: TGTGCCACCAGTGAACAGGTCACAGATACGCAGTATTTT.

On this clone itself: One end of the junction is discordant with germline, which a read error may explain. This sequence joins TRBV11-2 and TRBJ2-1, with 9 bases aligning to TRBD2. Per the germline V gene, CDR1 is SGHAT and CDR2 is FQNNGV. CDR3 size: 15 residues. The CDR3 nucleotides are TGTGTCAGCAGCTTAACAGCGGGAGGCTACAATGAGCAGTTCTTC. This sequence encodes CVSSLTAGGYNEQFF.

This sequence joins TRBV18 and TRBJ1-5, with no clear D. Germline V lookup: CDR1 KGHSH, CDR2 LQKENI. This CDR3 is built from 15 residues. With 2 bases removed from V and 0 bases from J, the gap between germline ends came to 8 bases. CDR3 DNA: TGTGCCAGCTCACCAGGCAGGTATAGCAATCAGCCCCAGCATTTT. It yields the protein CASSPGRYSNQPQHF. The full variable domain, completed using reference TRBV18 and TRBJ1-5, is NAGVMQNPRHLVRRRGQEARLRCSPMKGHSHVYWYRQLPEEGLKFMVYLQKENIIDESGMPKERFSAEFPKEGPSILRIQQVVRGDSAAYFCASSPGRYSNQPQHFGDGTRLSIL.

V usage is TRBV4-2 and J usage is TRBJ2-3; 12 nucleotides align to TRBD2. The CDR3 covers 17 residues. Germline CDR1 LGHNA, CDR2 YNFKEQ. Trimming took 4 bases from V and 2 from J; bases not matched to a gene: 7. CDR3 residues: CASSLSGLAGPTDTQYF. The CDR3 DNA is TGTGCCAGCAGCCTTTCCGGACTAGCGGGGCCCACAGATACGCAGTATTTT.

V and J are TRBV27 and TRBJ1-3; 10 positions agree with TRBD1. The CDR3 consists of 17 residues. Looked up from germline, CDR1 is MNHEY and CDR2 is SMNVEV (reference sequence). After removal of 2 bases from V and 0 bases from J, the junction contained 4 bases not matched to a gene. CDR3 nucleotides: TGTGCCAGCAGTTTAAAGAGGACAGGGGGCTCTGGAAACACCATATATTTT. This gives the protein CASSLKRTGGSGNTIYF.

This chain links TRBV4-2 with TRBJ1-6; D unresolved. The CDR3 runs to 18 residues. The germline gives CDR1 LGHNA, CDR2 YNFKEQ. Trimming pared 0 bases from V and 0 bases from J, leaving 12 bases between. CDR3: CASSQDHRKSSYNSPLHF. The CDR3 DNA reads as TGTGCCAGCAGCCAAGATCACAGAAAAAGCTCCTATAATTCACCCCTCCACTTT.

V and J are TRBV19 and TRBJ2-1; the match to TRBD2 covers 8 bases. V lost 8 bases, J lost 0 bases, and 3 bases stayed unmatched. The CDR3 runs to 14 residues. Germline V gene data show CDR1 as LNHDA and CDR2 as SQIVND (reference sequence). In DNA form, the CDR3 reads TGTGCCAGTTTAGCGGGAAACTCCTACAATGAGCAGTTCTTC. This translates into CASLAGNSYNEQFF.

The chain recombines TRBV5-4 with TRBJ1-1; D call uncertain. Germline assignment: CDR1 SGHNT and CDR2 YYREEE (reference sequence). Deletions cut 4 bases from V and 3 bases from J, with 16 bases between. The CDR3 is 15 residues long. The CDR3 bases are TGTGCCAGCAGCCGGGAGGATATGGGTGACACTGAAGCTTTCTTT. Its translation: CASSREDMGDTEAFF.

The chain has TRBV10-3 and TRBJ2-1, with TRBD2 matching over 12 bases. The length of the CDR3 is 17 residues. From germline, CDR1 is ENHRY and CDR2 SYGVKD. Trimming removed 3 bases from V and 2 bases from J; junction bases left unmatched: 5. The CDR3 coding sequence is TGTGCCATCAGTGATTCTAGCGGGAGGGGGCCCTACAATGAGCAGTTCTTC. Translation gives CAISDSSGRGPYNEQFF.

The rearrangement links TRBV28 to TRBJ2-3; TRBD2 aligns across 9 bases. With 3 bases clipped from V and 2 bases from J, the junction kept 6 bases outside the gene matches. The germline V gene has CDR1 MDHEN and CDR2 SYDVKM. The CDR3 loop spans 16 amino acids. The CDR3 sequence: CASSLWASGDTDTQYF. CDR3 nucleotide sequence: TGTGCCAGCAGTTTGTGGGCTAGCGGGGACACAGATACGCAGTATTTT.

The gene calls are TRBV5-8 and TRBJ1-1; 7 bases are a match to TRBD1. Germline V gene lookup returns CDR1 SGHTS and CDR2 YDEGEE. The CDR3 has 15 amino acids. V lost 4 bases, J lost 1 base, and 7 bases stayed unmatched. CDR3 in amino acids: CASSLTGQWNTEAFF. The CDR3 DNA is TGTGCCAGCAGCCTTACGGGACAGTGGAACACTGAAGCTTTCTTT.

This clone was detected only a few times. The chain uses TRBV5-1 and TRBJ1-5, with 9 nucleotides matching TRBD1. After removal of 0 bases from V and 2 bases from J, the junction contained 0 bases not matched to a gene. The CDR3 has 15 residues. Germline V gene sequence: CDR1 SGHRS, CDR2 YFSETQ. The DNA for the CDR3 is TGCGCCAGCAGCTTGGGGACAGGGGGCAATCAGCCCCAGCATTTT. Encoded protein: CASSLGTGGNQPQHF.

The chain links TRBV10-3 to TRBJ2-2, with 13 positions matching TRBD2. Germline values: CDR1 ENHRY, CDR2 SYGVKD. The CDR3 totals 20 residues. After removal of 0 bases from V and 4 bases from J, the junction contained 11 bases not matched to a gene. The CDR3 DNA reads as TGTGCCATCAGTGAGTCTACCGGACTAGCGGGAGTATCGGGCACCGGGGAGCTGTTTTTT. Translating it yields CAISESTGLAGVSGTGELFF.

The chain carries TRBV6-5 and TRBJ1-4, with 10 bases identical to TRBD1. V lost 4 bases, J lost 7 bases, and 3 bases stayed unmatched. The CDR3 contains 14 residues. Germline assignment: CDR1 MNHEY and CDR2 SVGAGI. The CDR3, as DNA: TGTGCCAGCAGTTCGGACAGGGGGGGTGAAAAACTGTTTTTT. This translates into CASSSDRGGEKLFF.

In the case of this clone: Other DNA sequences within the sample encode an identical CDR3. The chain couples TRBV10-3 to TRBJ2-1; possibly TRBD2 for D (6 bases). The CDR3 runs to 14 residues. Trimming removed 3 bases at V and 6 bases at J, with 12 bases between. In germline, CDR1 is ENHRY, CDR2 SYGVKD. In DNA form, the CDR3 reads TGTGCCATCAGTGACCGTGGGGGAGGCAATGAGCAGTTCTTC. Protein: CAISDRGGGNEQFF.

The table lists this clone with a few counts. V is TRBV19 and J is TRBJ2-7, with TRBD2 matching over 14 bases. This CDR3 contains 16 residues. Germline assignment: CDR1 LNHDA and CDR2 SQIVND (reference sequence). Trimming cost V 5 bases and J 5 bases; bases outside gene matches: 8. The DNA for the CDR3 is TGTGCCAGTAGTCTGGGACTAGCGGGAGATTCCCACGAGCAGTACTTC. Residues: CASSLGLAGDSHEQYF.

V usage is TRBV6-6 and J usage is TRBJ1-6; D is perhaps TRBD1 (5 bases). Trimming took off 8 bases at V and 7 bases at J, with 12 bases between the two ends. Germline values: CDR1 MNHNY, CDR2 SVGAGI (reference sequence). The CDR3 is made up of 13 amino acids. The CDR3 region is CASWEGYNSPLHF. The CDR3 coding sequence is TGTGCCAGCTGGGAGGGGTACAATTCACCCCTCCACTTT.

The CDR3, as DNA: TGTGCCAGCAGCTTTCAGATCTCTGGAAACACCATATATTTT. It specifies CASSFQISGNTIYF. This chain links TRBV11-1 with TRBJ1-3; no clear D. Trimming shortened V by 3 bases and J by 0 bases, and 6 bases separated the two germline ends. This CDR3 has 14 residues. Germline CDR1 reads SGHAT; CDR2 reads FQDESV (reference sequence).

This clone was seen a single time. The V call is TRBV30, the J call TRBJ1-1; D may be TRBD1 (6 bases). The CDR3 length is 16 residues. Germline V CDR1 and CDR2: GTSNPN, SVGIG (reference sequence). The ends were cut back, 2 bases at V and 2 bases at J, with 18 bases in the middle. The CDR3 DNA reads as TGTGCCTGGAGTCCCCCCCCGACAGGACCTAACACTGAAGCTTTCTTT. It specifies CAWSPPPTGPNTEAFF.

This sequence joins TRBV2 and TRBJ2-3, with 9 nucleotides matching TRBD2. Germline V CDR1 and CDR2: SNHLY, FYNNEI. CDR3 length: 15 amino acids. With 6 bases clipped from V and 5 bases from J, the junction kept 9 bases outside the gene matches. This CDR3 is CASSELAGQGDTQYF. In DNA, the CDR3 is TGTGCCAGCAGCGAACTAGCGGGTCAAGGAGATACGCAGTATTTT. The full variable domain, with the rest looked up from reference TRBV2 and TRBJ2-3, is EPEVTQTPSHQVTQMGQEVILRCVPISNHLYFYWYRQILGQKVEFLVSFYNNEISEKSEIFDDQFSVERPDGSNFTLKIRSTKLEDSAMYFCASSELAGQGDTQYFGPGTRLTVL.